Each of the 30 T cell receptor beta chains below was sequenced from the same sample in a study of blood T cell repertoires in COVID-19. Some clones are missing from TCRdb's copy, which holds only in-frame ones; the method was immunoSEQ multiplex PCR. This sample has about 75,000 clones, with 65% to 90% found just once. The sequencing input was peripheral blood. These receptors were obtained from a woman between 50 and 59 years old with acute or convalescent COVID-19.

The chain employs TRBV14 and TRBJ2-5; 11 nucleotides agree with TRBD1. With 4 bases clipped from V and 1 base from J, the junction kept 5 bases outside the gene matches. CDR1 is SGHDN, CDR2 FVKESK, per germline. The CDR3 spans 16 residues. The CDR3 loop is CASSLGQGVIQETQYF. The CDR3 nucleotides are TGTGCCAGCAGCCTGGGACAGGGGGTCATCCAAGAGACCCAGTACTTC.

The CDR3 sequence: CASRLQGAYEQYF. CDR3 DNA: TGTGCCAGCAGACTACAGGGGGCTTACGAGCAGTACTTC. The chain links TRBV12-3 or TRBV12-4 to TRBJ2-7; 9 nucleotides line up with TRBD1. This CDR3 comprises 13 residues. J gave up 4 bases and V 6 bases, and 4 bases lay outside the gene matches.

The chain couples TRBV2 to TRBJ2-7; TRBD1 matches at 7 bases. V shed 4 bases, J shed 1 base, and the junction held 1 base outside the gene matches. The CDR3 has 13 residues. Germline assignment: CDR1 SNHLY and CDR2 FYNNEI. The CDR3 DNA is TGTGCCAGCAGTGCGGGACAGTCCTACGAGCAGTACTTC. Residues: CASSAGQSYEQYF.

The CDR3 reads CASSHSTGVVYGYTF. The DNA of the CDR3 is TGTGCCAGCAGCCATTCGACAGGGGTAGTCTATGGCTACACCTTC. The genes are TRBV25-1 and TRBJ1-2; 8 bases map to TRBD1. The ends lost 6 bases at V and 4 bases at J; junction bases unmatched: 10. The CDR3 extends over 15 amino acids. Germline V gives CDR1 MGHDK, CDR2 SYGVNS.

This rearrangement joins TRBV4-1 to TRBJ2-2; 12 bases map to TRBD2. CDR1 and CDR2 from the germline V gene are MGHRA and YSYEKL. This CDR3 spans 21 amino acids. The V and J ends lost 0 bases and 7 bases, in that order; junction bases with no gene match: 18. DNA for the CDR3: TGCGCCAGCAGCCAAGATACGATCCGGGCGACTAGCGGGAGATCCGGCGGGGAGCTGTTTTTT. Encoded protein: CASSQDTIRATSGRSGGELFF.

J is TRBJ1-5 and V is TRBV2; TRBD1 might be the D (6 bases). Looked up from germline, CDR1 is SNHLY and CDR2 is FYNNEI. Trimming pared 3 bases from V and 4 bases from J, leaving 19 bases between. The CDR3 extends over 17 amino acids. The chain's CDR3 is CASSERDTRFGNQPQHF. The CDR3 DNA reads as TGTGCCAGCAGTGAGAGGGACACCAGATTTGGTAATCAGCCCCAGCATTTT.

V gene TRBV5-4 combines with J gene TRBJ1-2, with D tentatively TRBD1 (5 bases). Trimming took off 1 base at V and 1 base at J, with 14 bases between the two ends. The CDR3 runs to 16 residues. CDR1 and CDR2 from the germline V gene are SGHNT and YYREEE (reference sequence). DNA of the CDR3: TGTGCCAGCAGCTTGCAGGGTAGGGCCGATAACTATGGCTACACCTTC. Its protein is CASSLQGRADNYGYTF.

The gene calls are TRBV11-2 and TRBJ1-2; 10 bases are a match to TRBD1. Germline CDR1 is SGHAT and CDR2 is FQNNGV. The CDR3 runs 16 residues. V dropped 1 base and J dropped 5; count of bases not matched to a gene: 7. CDR3 nucleotides: TGTGCCAGCAGCTTAGGTGGGACAGGGGAATCATATGGCTACACCTTC. Its protein product is CASSLGGTGESYGYTF.

V and J are TRBV29-1 and TRBJ2-7, with D tentatively TRBD2 (7 bases). V was shortened by 1 base and J by 6 bases, with 16 bases between the two germline ends. CDR1 is SQVTM and CDR2 is ANQGSEA in the germline V gene. This CDR3 comprises 14 residues. In DNA form, the CDR3 reads TGCAGCGTTGAAGCGGGGGGCGAGATAGGCGAGCAGTACTTC. Amino acid sequence: CSVEAGGEIGEQYF.

This chain uses TRBV6-2 or TRBV6-3 with TRBJ2-7, with 9 bases aligning to TRBD1. This CDR3 has 20 amino acids. V lost 2 bases, J lost 1 base, and 18 bases stayed unmatched. The germline V gene encodes CDR1 MNHEY and CDR2 SVGEGT. CDR3 sequence: CASSYVPGQGGLPISYEQYF. In DNA, the CDR3 is TGTGCCAGCAGTTACGTACCGGGACAGGGAGGCCTGCCCATTTCCTACGAGCAGTACTTC.

The rearrangement uses TRBV7-2 and TRBJ1-6; the match to TRBD1 covers 8 bases. The CDR3 has 15 residues. Germline V gene sequence: CDR1 SGHTA, CDR2 FQGNSA. The trim removed 1 base at V and 13 bases at J, leaving 9 bases unmatched. Here the CDR3 reads CASSLGTGRREPLHF. CDR3 bases: TGTGCCAGCAGCTTAGGGACAGGGAGAAGGGAGCCCCTCCACTTT. The full variable domain, with the rest looked up from reference TRBV7-2 and TRBJ1-6, is GAGVSQSPSNKVTEKGKDVELRCDPISGHTALYWYRQSLGQGLEFLIYFQGNSAPDKSGLPSDRFSAERTGGSVSTLTIQRTQQEDSAVYLCASSLGTGRREPLHFGNGTRLTVT.

This chain joins TRBV24-1 and TRBJ2-2, with 8 bases identical to TRBD1. V lost 5 bases and J lost 7; bases outside the gene matches: 8. The CDR3 consists of 15 residues. CDR1 is KGHDR, CDR2 SFDVKD, per germline. CDR3 in DNA: TGTGCCACCAGTGCTGGCAGGGGGCAAATCGGGGAGCTGTTTTTT. Translation gives CATSAGRGQIGELFF.

The rearrangement joins TRBV9 to TRBJ2-5; 8 bases are shared with TRBD1. The CDR3 is made up of 17 amino acids. The trim removed 3 bases at V and 3 bases at J, leaving 13 bases unmatched. Germline CDR1 and CDR2: SGDLS and YYNGEE. Here the CDR3 reads CASSANPRQGMEETQYF. For the CDR3, the DNA is TGTGCCAGCAGCGCCAATCCTCGACAGGGGATGGAAGAGACCCAGTACTTC.

Regarding this clone: The identical CDR3 is also encoded by other nucleotide sequences in the sample. The V gene is TRBV7-3, the J gene TRBJ2-1; maybe TRBD2 (6 bases). The germline V and J ends were trimmed by 1 base and 0 bases, with 7 bases remaining between them. This CDR3 has 15 amino acids. The V gene's germline CDR1 is SGHTA and CDR2 FQGTGA. This chain's CDR3 is CASSLIADSYNEQFF. DNA for the CDR3: TGTGCCAGCAGCTTAATAGCGGACTCCTACAATGAGCAGTTCTTC. Combining the CDR3 with reference TRBV7-3 and TRBJ2-1 gives the whole variable domain GAGVSQTPSNKVTEKGKYVELRCDPISGHTALYWYRQSLGQGPEFLIYFQGTGAADDSGLPNDRFFAVRPEGSVSTLKIQRTERGDSAVYLCASSLIADSYNEQFFGPGTRLTVL.

The V gene is TRBV29-1, the J gene TRBJ1-2; a possible D gene is TRBD1 (5 bases). The CDR3 has 13 amino acids. V lost 3 bases and J 4 bases, leaving 12 bases between the germline ends. Germline V gives CDR1 SQVTM, CDR2 ANQGSEA. DNA of the CDR3: TGCAGCGTTGACCTACGGGGGAGCTATGGCTACACCTTC. This sequence encodes CSVDLRGSYGYTF.

The rearrangement links TRBV7-9 to TRBJ2-7; TRBD1 is a possible D gene (6 bases). V lost 4 bases and J 2 bases, leaving 6 bases between the germline ends. The V gene's germline CDR1 is SEHNR and CDR2 FQNEAQ (reference sequence). The CDR3 is 12 amino acids. The CDR3 DNA is TGTGCCAGCAGCTGGACAGCCTACGAGCAGTACTTC. It encodes CASSWTAYEQYF.

The chain couples TRBV14 to TRBJ2-1; 8 positions match TRBD2. The germline CDR1 and CDR2 sequences are SGHDN and FVKESK. V trimming: 4 bases; J trimming: 4 bases; junction bases outside the gene matches: 6. The CDR3 is made up of 15 amino acids. The CDR3 sequence is CASSLLAGSYNEQFF. The CDR3 region has the DNA TGTGCCAGCAGCCTTTTAGCGGGATCTTACAATGAGCAGTTCTTC.

The chain carries TRBV19 and TRBJ1-4, with 7 positions matching TRBD1. This CDR3 has 14 amino acids. Germline CDR1 and CDR2: LNHDA and SQIVND (reference sequence). V lost 9 bases, J lost 7 bases, and 11 bases stayed unmatched. CDR3 bases: TGTGCCAGCGTGGACAGGAAGTCTAGTGAAAAACTGTTTTTT. Translating gives CASVDRKSSEKLFF.

The V and J genes are TRBV18 and TRBJ1-1; a weak D match, TRBD1 (5 bases). The CDR3 totals 13 residues. Germline V gene sequence: CDR1 KGHSH, CDR2 LQKENI. V gave up 10 bases and J gave up 2 bases, with 14 bases separating them. CDR3 nucleotides: TGTGCCACCCGAAGGGGCCAAAACACTGAAGCTTTCTTT. It codes for CATRRGQNTEAFF.

The chain has TRBV19 and TRBJ1-5, with a tentative D call TRBD1 (5 bases). The CDR3 has 14 residues. Trimming took off 7 bases at V and 3 bases at J, with 13 bases between the two ends. Germline CDR1 reads LNHDA; CDR2 reads SQIVND (reference sequence). This chain's CDR3 is CASNNWGYNQPQHF. The CDR3 DNA follows: TGTGCCAGTAATAACTGGGGCTACAATCAGCCCCAGCATTTT.

For this clone: The junction differs from germline at one of its ends, possibly a read error. The V and J genes are TRBV3-1 (or the pseudogene TRBV3-2) and TRBJ2-3, with D tentatively TRBD2 (5 bases). The CDR3 length is 14 residues. Germline CDR1 reads LGHDT; CDR2 reads YNNKEL (reference sequence). The CDR3 DNA reads as TGTGCCTGCAGACCTGGTGGGGAGTTAGATACGCAGTATTTT. It translates to CACRPGGELDTQYF.

The gene calls are TRBV7-6 and TRBJ2-2, with unresolved D. Germline V gene data show CDR1 as SGHVS and CDR2 as FNYEAQ. V was shortened by 5 bases and J by 7 bases, with 5 bases between the two germline ends. The CDR3 runs to 11 residues. The CDR3 nucleotides read TGTGCCAGCAGCCCCCTCGGGGAGCTGTTTTTT. It translates to CASSPLGELFF.

This clone was detected only once. This sequence joins TRBV29-1 and TRBJ2-1; D unresolved. V gave up 4 bases and J gave up 6 bases, with 13 bases separating them. Germline values: CDR1 SQVTM, CDR2 ANQGSEA. This CDR3 spans 13 amino acids. CDR3 DNA: TGCAGCGTTGGTTGGTCTGGGCGCAATGAGCAGTTCTTC. This codes for CSVGWSGRNEQFF.

This chain uses TRBV24-1 with TRBJ2-3; D perhaps matches TRBD1 (6 bases). CDR3 length: 15 amino acids. The germline V and J ends were trimmed by 9 bases and 1 base, with 16 bases remaining between them. Germline V CDR1 and CDR2: KGHDR, SFDVKD. DNA of the CDR3: TGTGCCACCTCGGTGGGGGCTTCTGGCACAGATACGCAGTATTTT. This gives the protein CATSVGASGTDTQYF.

This chain joins TRBV6-5 and TRBJ2-6; no firm D call. Trimming took 5 bases from V and 0 from J, leaving 5 bases between them. There are 14 residues in the CDR3. Germline V lookup: CDR1 MNHEY, CDR2 SVGAGI. This CDR3 is CASSTSSGANVLTF. The CDR3 bases are TGTGCCAGCAGTACAAGCTCTGGGGCCAACGTCCTGACTTTC.

The rearrangement links TRBV14 to TRBJ2-7, with D uncertain. The CDR3 contains 12 residues. CDR1 and CDR2 (germline): SGHDN, FVKESK. Trimming removed 4 bases at V and 6 bases at J, with 10 bases between. The CDR3 nucleotides are TGTGCCAGCAGCCTTATCCCGGGCGAGCAGTACTTC. It is translated as CASSLIPGEQYF.

The V call is TRBV27, the J call TRBJ1-3; D is perhaps TRBD1 (5 bases). The germline V gene has CDR1 MNHEY and CDR2 SMNVEV (reference sequence). Trimming shortened V by 6 bases and J by 0 bases, and 12 bases separated the two germline ends. The CDR3 is 15 residues long. The chain's CDR3 is CASSPNRLSGNTIYF. The CDR3 bases are TGTGCCAGCAGCCCGAACAGGCTCTCTGGAAACACCATATATTTT.

V usage is TRBV4-2 and J usage is TRBJ2-7, with 10 bases lining up with TRBD2. The CDR3 totals 13 residues. Germline V lookup: CDR1 LGHNA, CDR2 YNFKEQ. V lost 2 bases to trimming and J lost 5 bases; unmatched junction nucleotides: 0. The CDR3 DNA sequence: TGTGCCAGCAGCCAACTAGCGGGAGACGAGCAGTACTTC. Its translation is CASSQLAGDEQYF.

This sequence joins TRBV10-3 and TRBJ1-1, with TRBD1 as a possible D gene (5 bases). This CDR3 comprises 15 residues. Trimming took 0 bases from V and 4 from J, leaving 12 bases between them. The V gene's germline CDR1 is ENHRY and CDR2 SYGVKD. The CDR3 is CAISESTARVTEAFF. The CDR3, as DNA: TGTGCCATCAGTGAGTCGACGGCCAGGGTCACTGAAGCTTTCTTT.

The rearrangement links TRBV5-1 to TRBJ1-5; D perhaps matches TRBD1 (5 bases). In germline, CDR1 is SGHRS, CDR2 YFSETQ. Trimming left V 0 bases short and J 7 bases short, with 14 bases between. CDR3 length: 15 amino acids. The CDR3 DNA reads TGCGCCAGCAGCTTGGTTCCAGGGATGGGGCAGCCCCAGCATTTT. Protein product: CASSLVPGMGQPQHF.